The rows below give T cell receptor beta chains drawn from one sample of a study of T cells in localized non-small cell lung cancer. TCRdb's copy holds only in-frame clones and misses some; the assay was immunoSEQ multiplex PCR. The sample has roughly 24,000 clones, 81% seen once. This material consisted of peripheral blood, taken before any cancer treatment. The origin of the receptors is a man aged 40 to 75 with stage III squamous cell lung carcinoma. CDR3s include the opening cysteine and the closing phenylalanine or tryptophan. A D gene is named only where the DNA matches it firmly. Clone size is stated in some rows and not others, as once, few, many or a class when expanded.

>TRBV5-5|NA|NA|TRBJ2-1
TGTGCCAGTCGCCTTACACAGGGAAGCCTTCACAATGAGCAGTTCTTC
CASRLTQGSLHNEQFF
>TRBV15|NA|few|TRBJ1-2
TGTGCCACCAGCAGAGAGGGAGGGGCCTATGGCTACACCTTC
CATSREGGAYGYTF
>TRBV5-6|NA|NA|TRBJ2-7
TGTGCCAGCAGCGCGGGGCCTGGAGAGCAGTACTTC
CASSAGPGEQYF
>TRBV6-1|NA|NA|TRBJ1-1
TGTGCCAGCAGCGAAAGGACAGCCCGAGGCACTGAAGCTTTCTTT
CASSERTARGTEAFF
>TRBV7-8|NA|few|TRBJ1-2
TGTGCCAGCAGCCCGCGGGACGCCGCCAGGGACGGCTACACCTTC
CASSPRDAARDGYTF
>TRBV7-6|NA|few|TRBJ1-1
TGTGCCAGCAGCTTGGGTGTGGACACTGAAGCTTTCTTT
CASSLGVDTEAFF
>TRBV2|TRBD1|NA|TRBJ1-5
TGTGCCAGCAGCGAGACAGGGGCCCAGCCCCAGCATTTT
CASSETGAQPQHF
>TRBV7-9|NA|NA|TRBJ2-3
TGTGCCAGCAGCTTGGTAGGGCTCACAGATACGCAGTATTTT
CASSLVGLTDTQYF
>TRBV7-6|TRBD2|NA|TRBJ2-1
TGTGCCAGCAGCACATTAGCGGGGGGGCAAGAGCAGTTCTTC
CASSTLAGGQEQFF
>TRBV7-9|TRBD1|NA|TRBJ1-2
TGTGCCAGCAGCGTGGGACAGGGGATCGACTATGGCTACACCTTC
CASSVGQGIDYGYTF
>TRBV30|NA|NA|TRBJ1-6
TGTGCCTGGAGCGACACCTTCAGGGATATCCACTTT
CAWSDTFRDIHF
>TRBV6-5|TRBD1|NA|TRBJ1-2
TGTGCCAGCAGTCGCAGTGGACAGGGGAACTATGGCTACACCTTC
CASSRSGQGNYGYTF
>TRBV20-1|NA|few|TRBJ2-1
TGCAGTGCTAGAGGCGGCTTTGAGCAGTTCTTC
CSARGGFEQFF
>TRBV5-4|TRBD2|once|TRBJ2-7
TGTGCCAGCAGCCGGAGCGAGAGAGCGGGAGCCCCATCCTACGAGCAGTACTTC
CASSRSERAGAPSYEQYF
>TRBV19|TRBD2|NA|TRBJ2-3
TGTGCCAGTACCACCGGGACTACCCAGCGGCATACGCAGTATTTT
CASTTGTTQRHTQYF
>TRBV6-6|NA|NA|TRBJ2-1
TGTGCCAGCAGTATCCGGGCCTCCTACAATGAGCAGTTCTTC
CASSIRASYNEQFF
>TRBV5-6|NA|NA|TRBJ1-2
TGTGCCAGCAGCCGGGAGGGAGGGAACGCCTTC
CASSREGGNAF
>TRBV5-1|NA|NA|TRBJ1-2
TGCGCCAGCATGGAAGGGCCGATAAACTATGGCTACACCTTC
CASMEGPINYGYTF
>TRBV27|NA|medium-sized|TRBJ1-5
TGTGCCAGCAGTTTCCGGAGGAATCAGCCCCAGCATTTT
CASSFRRNQPQHF
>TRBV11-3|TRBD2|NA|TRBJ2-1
TGTGCCAGCAGCTTGAAGCGGGAGGGGGGTGAGCAGTTCTTC
CASSLKREGGEQFF
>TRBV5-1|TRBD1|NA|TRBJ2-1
TGCGCCAGCAGCCCAGGGGGAAATGAGCAGTTCTTC
CASSPGGNEQFF
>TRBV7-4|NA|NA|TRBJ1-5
TGTGCCAGCAGCTCCCCTTTATGGCCCCAGCATTTT
CASSSPLWPQHF
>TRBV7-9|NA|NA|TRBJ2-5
TGTGCCAGCAGCCGACCCACGGGGGTAGAGACCCAGTACTTC
CASSRPTGVETQYF
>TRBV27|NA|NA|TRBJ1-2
TGTGCCAGCGGAAGAAACCGGGCCAAATCTATGGGCTACACCTTC
CASGRNRAKSMGYTF
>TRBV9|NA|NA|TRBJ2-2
TGTGCCAGCAGCGCGGGTAGCCGGGGGGCCATATCAGCCAACACCGGGGAGCTGTTTTTT
CASSAGSRGAISANTGELFF
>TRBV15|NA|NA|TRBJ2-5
TGTGCCACCAGCAGTCCCAGGGCAGAGACCCAGTACTTC
CATSSPRAETQYF
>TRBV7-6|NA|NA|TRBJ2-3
TGTGCCAGCAGCTTTAGACAGCTCTCTAGCACAGATACGCAGTATTTT
CASSFRQLSSTDTQYF
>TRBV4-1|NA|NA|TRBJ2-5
TGCGCCAGCAGCCAACGAAGGGAGGAGACCCAGTACTTC
CASSQRREETQYF
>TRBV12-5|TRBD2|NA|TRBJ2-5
TGTGCTAGTGGTTTGCTAGCGGGGGGGCAGGAGACCCAGTACTTC
CASGLLAGGQETQYF
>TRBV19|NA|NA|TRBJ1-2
TGTGCCAGTCAGGGACAACCAGCTAACTATGGCTACACCTTC
CASQGQPANYGYTF
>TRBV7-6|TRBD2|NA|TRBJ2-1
TGTGCCAGCAGCTTCCCCGTAGCGGGAGTAGAGGACACTGAGCAGTTCTTC
CASSFPVAGVEDTEQFF
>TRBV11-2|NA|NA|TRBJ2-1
TGTGCCAGCAGCCGGTTGGGTGGGCAGTCCTACAATGAGCAGTTCTTC
CASSRLGGQSYNEQFF
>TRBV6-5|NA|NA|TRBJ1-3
TGTGCCAGCAGTCTGGACGAATACTCTGGAAACACCATATATTTT
CASSLDEYSGNTIYF
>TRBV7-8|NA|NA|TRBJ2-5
TGTGCCAGCAGCTGGGGGTACCAAGAGACCCAGTACTTC
CASSWGYQETQYF
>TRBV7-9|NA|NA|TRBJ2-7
TGTGCCAGCACCCCCACGGGGAGGGGGGGCGAGCAGTACTTC
CASTPTGRGGEQYF
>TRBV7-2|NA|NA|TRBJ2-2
TGTGCCAGCAGCTTAGTTGGCGGCACCGGGGAGCTGTTTTTT
CASSLVGGTGELFF
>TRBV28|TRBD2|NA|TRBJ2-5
TGTGCCGGGCGGACTAGCGGGCAAGAGACCCAGTACTTC
CAGRTSGQETQYF
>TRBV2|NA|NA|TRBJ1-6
TGTGCCGGCCTGGCGAGGGGCAATTCACCCCTCCACTTT
CAGLARGNSPLHF
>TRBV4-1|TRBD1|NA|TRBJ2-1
TGCGCCAGCAGCCGAGGGACAGGCTCCTACAATGAGCAGTTCTTC
CASSRGTGSYNEQFF
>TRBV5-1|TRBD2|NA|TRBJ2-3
TGCGCCAGCAGCTTGGAGACTAGCCTCAGAGATACGCAGTATTTT
CASSLETSLRDTQYF